The clone carrying this TCR beta chain is a singleton in its sample. The antigen remains unidentified. This entry belongs to a study of response to subunit inactivated influenza vaccine. Overall study findings and caveats: Authors suggested each seasonal flu vaccination may recruit only limited numbers of new T cells.

TCRdb passed the RT-PCR reads through MiXCR, listing each CDR3 protein once. The sample lists about 700,000 distinct CDR3 sequences, 14% occurring once. This CDR3 spans 12 amino acids. V was shortened by 2 bases and J by 6 bases, with 9 bases between the two germline ends. From germline, CDR1 is DFQATT and CDR2 SNEGSKA (reference sequence). This sample comprised PBMCs from blood, obtained approximately 15 days before vaccination. The chain recombines TRBV20-1 with TRBJ2-3; D unclear. The TCR sequence derives from a man between 50 and 59 years old who received an inactivated influenza vaccine. CDR3 sequence: CSARSRADTQYF. CDR3 DNA sequence: TGCAGTGCTAGATCTAGGGCGGATACGCAGTATTTT.